These 25 T cell receptor beta chains share one sample of origin, sequenced in a study. TCRdb recomputed calls from the 5' RACE reads with MiXCR, one row per CDR3 protein. Here the sample spans tens of thousands of distinct CDR3 sequences, about 28% being singletons. The specimen sequenced was naive CD4+ T cells sorted from blood. Noted subset: naive CD4+ T cells, CD4+CD45RA+CD25-. The source is a female donor with breast cancer.

The chain joins TRBV27 to TRBJ2-3; D tentatively reads TRBD1 or TRBD2 (5 bases each). The germline V gene encodes CDR1 MNHEY and CDR2 SMNVEV (reference sequence). V gave up 6 bases and J gave up 0 bases, with 22 bases separating them. This CDR3 has 18 residues. The CDR3 loop reads CASSRRDHRPSSTDTQYF. DNA for the CDR3: TGTGCCAGCAGCCGCAGGGACCATCGCCCCTCTAGCACAGATACGCAGTATTTT.

The chain is built from TRBV20-1 and TRBJ2-1, with 14 bases matching TRBD2. The V gene end was trimmed by 6 bases and the J gene end by 5 bases; junction bases not matched to a gene: 6. The CDR3 sequence is 15 residues long. The germline V gene encodes CDR1 DFQATT and CDR2 SNEGSKA (reference sequence). CDR3 coding DNA: TGCAGTGCCTCATCGGGACTAGCGGGGGACAATGAGCAGTTCTTC. As protein: CSASSGLAGDNEQFF.

The chain has TRBV6-5 and TRBJ1-2, with no clear D. With 5 bases removed from V and 4 bases from J, the gap between germline ends came to 14 bases. Germline V gene lookup returns CDR1 MNHEY and CDR2 SVGAGI. The CDR3 spans 14 residues. The CDR3 region is CASSPKSGVYGYTF. CDR3 coding DNA: TGTGCCAGCAGTCCAAAATCTGGCGTCTATGGCTACACCTTC.

The chain joins TRBV9 to TRBJ2-3, with D uncertain. The CDR3 is made up of 11 amino acids. Germline V CDR1 and CDR2: SGDLS, YYNGEE. V was pared by 3 bases and J by 3 bases, with 2 bases between. The CDR3 DNA reads as TGTGCCAGCAGCGCGACAGATACGCAGTATTTT. Amino acids: CASSATDTQYF.

The chain links TRBV18 to TRBJ1-2; 7 nucleotides line up with TRBD1. V shed 6 bases and J 11 bases; nucleotides not matched to a gene: 15. The length of the CDR3 is 14 residues. Germline CDR1 is KGHSH and CDR2 is LQKENI. CDR3 protein: CASSQPGQSLTYTF. The DNA for the CDR3 is TGTGCCAGCTCCCAACCGGGACAGTCCCTGACATACACCTTC.

The rearrangement links TRBV9 to TRBJ2-5; D might be TRBD1 (6 bases). With 4 bases removed from V and 5 bases from J, the gap between germline ends came to 18 bases. This CDR3 comprises 15 residues. CDR1 and CDR2 (germline): SGDLS, YYNGEE. Written as DNA, the CDR3 is TGTGCCAGCAGCCCCCAACAGGGTTCGTTGGAGACCCAGTACTTC. Translation: CASSPQQGSLETQYF.

V and J are TRBV4-1 and TRBJ2-5; D is unresolved. Germline CDR1 reads MGHRA; CDR2 reads YSYEKL. The CDR3 is 12 residues long. Trimming took off 0 bases at V and 2 bases at J, with 1 base between the two ends. CDR3: CASSQEQETQYF. The CDR3 DNA reads TGCGCCAGCAGCCAAGAGCAAGAGACCCAGTACTTC.

V and J are TRBV5-1 and TRBJ1-4, with 8 bases lining up with TRBD1. Germline assignment: CDR1 SGHRS and CDR2 YFSETQ. The CDR3 is 14 amino acids. Germline trimming cut 4 bases from V and 5 bases from J; bases unmatched to any gene: 4. The CDR3 DNA reads TGCGCCAGCAGCACAGGGGGTGAAAATGAAAAACTGTTTTTT. Its protein is CASSTGGENEKLFF.

The chain carries TRBV5-1 and TRBJ2-3; a possible D gene is TRBD2 (6 bases). V gave up 2 bases and J gave up 4 bases, with 11 bases separating them. The CDR3 has 14 amino acids. Germline V gene sequence: CDR1 SGHRS, CDR2 YFSETQ. The CDR3 loop reads CASSLRRGADTQYF. CDR3 DNA: TGCGCCAGCAGCTTACGGCGGGGAGCAGATACGCAGTATTTT.

The chain joins TRBV18 to TRBJ2-7, with D unclear. The CDR3 is 14 amino acids. V lost 2 bases to trimming and J lost 0 bases, with 8 bases between them. Germline V gene sequence: CDR1 KGHSH, CDR2 LQKENI. This chain's CDR3 is CASSPTLDSYEQYF. CDR3 DNA sequence: TGTGCCAGCTCACCAACCCTCGACTCCTACGAGCAGTACTTC.

V and J are TRBV30 and TRBJ2-3, with D perhaps given as TRBD1 or TRBD2 (5 bases each). The germline V gene encodes CDR1 GTSNPN and CDR2 SVGIG (reference sequence). The CDR3 length is 15 residues. V was pared by 3 bases and J by 0 bases, with 13 bases between. The CDR3 nucleotides read TGTGCCTGGAGCGTCGGGACCCGTAGCACAGATACGCAGTATTTT. This translates into CAWSVGTRSTDTQYF.

The sample holds a few counts of this clonotype. This sequence joins TRBV7-9 and TRBJ1-1, with D unresolved. V lost 0 bases and J lost 1, with 9 bases in between. This CDR3 comprises 15 residues. The germline V gene has CDR1 SEHNR and CDR2 FQNEAQ (reference sequence). CDR3 sequence: CASSLAPSENTEAFF. CDR3 in DNA: TGTGCCAGCAGCTTAGCTCCCAGTGAGAACACTGAAGCTTTCTTT.

CDR3 sequence: CASSEVVTTGDNIQYF. CDR3 coding DNA: TGTGCCAGCAGTGAAGTGGTGACTACGGGGGATAACATTCAGTACTTC. The chain carries TRBV6-1 and TRBJ2-4, with a weak D call TRBD2 (6 bases). Between the trimmed V and J ends, which lost 1 base and 7 bases, there was a span of 17 bases. The CDR3 sequence is 16 residues long. Germline loops: CDR1 MNHNS, CDR2 SASEGT.

This clonotype turned up a few times. V and J are TRBV9 and TRBJ2-7, with TRBD2 as a possible D gene (6 bases). Germline CDR1 and CDR2: SGDLS and YYNGEE. The CDR3 is 14 residues long. V dropped 3 bases and J dropped 2 bases, with 12 bases sitting between them. Here the CDR3 DNA reads TGTGCCAGCAGCGAACGGGAGCTCACCTACGAGCAGTACTTC. Translating it yields CASSERELTYEQYF.

The chain is built from TRBV4-2 and TRBJ2-5; 15 bases are shared with TRBD2. In germline, CDR1 is LGHNA, CDR2 YNFKEQ. V was clipped by 1 base and J by 5 bases; unmatched bases: 8. CDR3 length equals 18 residues. The CDR3 DNA reads TGTGCCAGCAGCCAAGGGACTAGCGGGAGGGGACAGGGGGAGACCCAGTACTTC. It encodes CASSQGTSGRGQGETQYF.

This clonotype was picked up many times. The J gene is TRBJ2-7, the V gene TRBV30, with TRBD2 matching 9 bases. The CDR3 consists of 15 residues. V lost 3 bases and J lost 5; bases outside the gene matches: 11. CDR1 GTSNPN and CDR2 SVGIG come from the germline V gene (reference sequence). The CDR3 protein is CAWSRGTSPPDEQYF. CDR3 sequence (DNA): TGTGCCTGGAGCCGCGGGACTAGCCCACCCGACGAGCAGTACTTC.

This chain joins TRBV10-1 and TRBJ2-3, with 9 nucleotides matching TRBD1. J was trimmed by 6 bases and V by 3 bases; bases with no gene match: 10. Germline V gene sequence: CDR1 WNHNN, CDR2 SYGVQD (reference sequence). The CDR3 runs to 16 residues. The CDR3 spells CASSDYGTGNSDTQYF. The CDR3 bases are TGCGCCAGCAGTGATTACGGGACAGGGAATTCGGATACGCAGTATTTT.

This clonotype was recorded a few times. The chain has TRBV6-5 and TRBJ2-3; D remains ambiguous. The CDR3 sequence is 13 residues long. Germline CDR1 MNHEY, CDR2 SVGAGI. V lost 2 bases and J 2 bases, leaving 5 bases between the germline ends. The CDR3 sequence: CASSYGATDTQYF. The CDR3 nucleotides read TGTGCCAGCAGTTACGGTGCCACAGATACGCAGTATTTT.

By proportion, this clonotype is medium-sized (0.01 to 0.1%). V and J are TRBV7-9 and TRBJ1-1; TRBD1 is a possible D gene (5 bases). CDR3 size: 17 residues. Germline lookup yields CDR1 SEHNR and CDR2 FQNEAQ (reference sequence). The V and J ends lost 2 bases and 4 bases respectively, with 20 bases between them. The CDR3 reads CASSLMAGADPSTEAFF. The DNA of the CDR3 is TGTGCCAGCAGCTTAATGGCCGGGGCCGACCCATCCACTGAAGCTTTCTTT.

This clonotype was seen a few times. The V gene is TRBV20-1, the J gene TRBJ2-1, with D perhaps given as TRBD1 or TRBD2 (6 bases each). The length of the CDR3 is 13 residues. Trimming shortened V by 2 bases and J by 6 bases, and 11 bases separated the two germline ends. Looked up from germline, CDR1 is DFQATT and CDR2 is SNEGSKA (reference sequence). CDR3 DNA sequence: TGCAGTGCTAGAAGGGGGGCTTTCAATGAGCAGTTCTTC. It yields the protein CSARRGAFNEQFF.

In its sample, this clonotype was seen many times. The genes are TRBV15 and TRBJ2-5; 14 bases are a match to TRBD2. Germline CDR1 is LNHNV and CDR2 is YYDKDF (reference sequence). The CDR3 is made up of 16 amino acids. Trimming cost V 2 bases and J 4 bases; bases outside gene matches: 3. CDR3 in DNA: TGTGCCACCAGCAGACCCGGGACTAGCGGGAGAGAGACCCAGTACTTC. This codes for CATSRPGTSGRETQYF.

CDR3: CSARETVRETQYF. CDR3 nucleotide sequence: TGCAGTGCTAGAGAGACAGTTCGAGAGACCCAGTACTTC. V usage is TRBV20-1 and J usage is TRBJ2-5; D may be TRBD1 (5 bases). CDR3 size: 13 residues. V gave up 0 bases and J gave up 4 bases, with 9 bases separating them. Germline assignment: CDR1 DFQATT and CDR2 SNEGSKA (reference sequence).

In this sample, this clonotype is medium-sized (0.01 to 0.1%). The chain links TRBV7-8 to TRBJ2-1; D unresolved. This CDR3 is built from 14 residues. Trimming removed 5 bases from V and 4 bases from J, with 12 bases in between. From germline, CDR1 is SGHVS and CDR2 FQNEAQ. CDR3 nucleotides: TGTGCCAGCAGCCTGCGGCCCATTTACAATGAGCAGTTCTTC. Its protein is CASSLRPIYNEQFF.

J is TRBJ1-2 and V is TRBV6-1; D uncertain. The CDR3 is 12 residues long. Between the trimmed V and J ends, which lost 8 bases and 4 bases, there was a span of 11 bases. Looked up from germline, CDR1 is MNHNS and CDR2 is SASEGT. This CDR3 reads CASGQEVYGYTF. For the CDR3, the DNA is TGTGCCAGCGGGCAGGAGGTCTATGGCTACACCTTC.

This clonotype has just a few counts. The chain uses TRBV6-6 and TRBJ2-2; D is uncertain. V was trimmed by 5 bases and J by 1 base, leaving 2 bases between them. The length of the CDR3 is 12 residues. CDR1 is MNHNY and CDR2 is SVGAGI in the germline V gene (reference sequence). The CDR3, as DNA: TGTGCCAGCAGTCAGAACACCGGGGAGCTGTTTTTT. It is translated as CASSQNTGELFF.